This T cell receptor beta chain was obtained from a study of blood T cell repertoires in COVID-19. On the study more broadly: From the United States, Italy and Spain came samples of acute and convalescent COVID-19. PBMCs, B-cell-depleted T cells, or T cells provided the cDNA or gDNA that made up the material.

The ends were cut back, 4 bases at V and 0 bases at J, with 2 bases in the middle. The CDR3 is made up of 12 amino acids. Germline CDR1 reads SGHDN; CDR2 reads FVKESK. Here immunoSEQ multiplex PCR was the method, and the copy in TCRdb shows in-frame clones only, minus some. The sample holds 50,000 or so clones, roughly 90% seen once. The receptor was derived from a woman over 75 with acute or convalescent COVID-19. This rearrangement joins TRBV14 to TRBJ2-3; D uncertain. The sequenced sample consisted of peripheral blood. The CDR3 coding sequence is TGTGCCAGCAGCCCTAGCACAGATACGCAGTATTTT. Residues: CASSPSTDTQYF.